This T cell receptor (beta chain) originates from a study of low-dose radiotherapy and immunotherapy resistance in tumors. Turning to the study itself: Fractions of 0.5 Gy went to Cohort 1 every 2 weeks, totaling 6.5 Gy. Ipilimumab 1 mg/kg every six weeks, together with nivolumab 240 mg every two weeks, was given intravenously to patients. Every two weeks, cyclophosphamide 200 mg/m2 was infused one day before radiation plus immunotherapy.

cDNA synthesis used a TRAV/TRBV-specific primer set for both chains. Amplification of TCRs used a constant-region primer and V-primer adapter for roughly 18 PCR cycles. MiXCR, applied by TCRdb to the reads, yields one record per CDR3 protein. Of 65,000 to 95,000 distinct CDR3 sequences detected, under 20% appear once; the ten largest clones hold 5.5% to 6%. V was clipped by 0 bases and J by 2 bases, with 11 bases between them. Germline V gene lookup returns CDR1 SGHTA and CDR2 FQGNSA. CDR3 length equals 15 residues. Time point here: before trial treatment. This clonotype appeared many times. The J gene is TRBJ2-7, the V gene TRBV7-2, with D perhaps matching TRBD2 (6 bases). Sequencing used PBMCs, obtained before treatment. This receptor was identified in a male donor with prostate cancer. CDR3 in amino acids: CASSLASGRAYEQYF. The CDR3 DNA reads as TGTGCCAGCAGCTTAGCTAGCGGCAGGGCCTACGAGCAGTACTTC.